The 25 T cell receptor beta chains reported below all come from one sample, sequenced in a study of T cell responses to AZD1222 COVID-19 vaccine. TCRdb's table, derived via immunoSEQ multiplex PCR, lists solely in-frame clones and lacks some. The sample consists of 90,000 to 150,000 clones, 85% to 90% of them appearing once. Sample: peripheral blood, taken 28 days after the second AZD1222 dose. The receptors originated from an adult who received the AZD1222 COVID-19 vaccine.

J is TRBJ1-6 and V is TRBV28; no clear D gene. Trimming removed 5 bases from V and 8 bases from J, with 7 bases in between. The CDR3 sequence is 12 residues long. Germline CDR1 is MDHEN and CDR2 is SYDVKM. Here the CDR3 DNA reads TGTGCCAGCAGTCAGGTAGATTCACCCCTCCACTTT. This encodes CASSQVDSPLHF. The full variable domain, in which reference TRBV28 and TRBJ1-6 provide the parts outside the CDR3, is DVKVTQSSRYLVKRTGEKVFLECVQDMDHENMFWYRQDPGLGLRLIYFSYDVKMKEKGDIPEGYSVSREKKERFSLILESASTNQTSMYLCASSQVDSPLHFGNGTRLTVT.

The CDR3: CASSLLDRASGYTF. For the CDR3, the DNA is TGTGCCAGCAGCCTACTTGACAGGGCGAGTGGCTACACCTTC. The V and J genes are TRBV7-2 and TRBJ1-2, with TRBD1 matching 7 bases. The CDR3 length is 14 residues. Germline loops: CDR1 SGHTA, CDR2 FQGNSA. The ends lost 5 bases at V and 7 bases at J; junction bases unmatched: 10.

This clone was recorded only once. This chain links TRBV7-8 with TRBJ1-2; D not certain. Germline values: CDR1 SGHVS, CDR2 FQNEAQ. This CDR3 contains 15 residues. Trimming cost V 1 base and J 4 bases, with 13 bases left between them. The CDR3 DNA sequence: TGTGCCAGCAGCTTAGTCAGGTCGGACTTCTATGGCTACACCTTC. This gives the protein CASSLVRSDFYGYTF. Full variable domain (outside the CDR3, taken from reference TRBV7-8 and TRBJ1-2): GAGVSQSPRYKVAKRGQDVALRCDPISGHVSLFWYQQALGQGPEFLTYFQNEAQLDKSGLPSDRFFAERPEGSVSTLKIQRTQQEDSAVYLCASSLVRSDFYGYTFGSGTRLTVV.

This clone was picked up a small number of times. V gene TRBV28 combines with J gene TRBJ2-5, with D perhaps matching TRBD2 (6 bases). Trimming removed 10 bases from V and 4 bases from J, with 13 bases in between. Germline CDR1 and CDR2: MDHEN and SYDVKM. The CDR3 totals 12 residues. The CDR3 nucleotides read TGTGCCATCCAACTGACTAGAGAGACCCAGTACTTC. Protein: CAIQLTRETQYF.

This clone was detected only once. The V call is TRBV9, the J call TRBJ1-1; D not resolved. The CDR3 has 15 amino acids. With 2 bases removed from V and 5 bases from J, the gap between germline ends came to 16 bases. The germline V gene encodes CDR1 SGDLS and CDR2 YYNGEE. The CDR3 spells CASSVSNGVGTEAFF. The DNA for the CDR3 is TGTGCCAGCAGCGTCTCTAATGGGGTAGGGACTGAAGCTTTCTTT.

The V and J genes are TRBV5-1 and TRBJ2-3; D gene uncertain. CDR3 length equals 11 residues. Germline CDR1 and CDR2: SGHRS and YFSETQ. Trimming cost V 6 bases and J 7 bases, with 9 bases left between them. CDR3 in amino acids: CASTFRNTQYF. In nucleotides, the CDR3 is TGCGCCAGCACCTTCAGGAATACGCAGTATTTT.

The chain links TRBV7-9 to TRBJ1-2; D is undetermined. CDR1 is SEHNR and CDR2 is FQNEAQ in the germline V gene (reference sequence). This CDR3 region has 14 residues. V lost 3 bases and J lost 2, with 10 bases in between. The CDR3 coding sequence is TGTGCCAGCAGCTTGGAAGGGTTAAACTATGGCTACACCTTC. Protein: CASSLEGLNYGYTF.

The J gene is TRBJ1-6, the V gene TRBV19, with D possibly TRBD1 on 5 matching bases. The CDR3 has 14 residues. Per the germline V gene, CDR1 is LNHDA and CDR2 is SQIVND (reference sequence). Trimming took off 9 bases at V and 7 bases at J, with 16 bases between the two ends. CDR3 loop: CARSGRRDNSPLHF. For the CDR3, the DNA is TGTGCCAGGAGTGGACGTAGGGACAATTCACCCCTCCACTTT.

The chain is built from TRBV10-2 and TRBJ2-7; no clear D gene. The CDR3 consists of 14 residues. CDR1 is WSHSY, CDR2 SAAADI, per germline. V was shortened by 1 base and J by 4 bases, with 11 bases between the two germline ends. CDR3 nucleotide sequence: TGCGCCAGCAGTGAGTTGGACCTTAGATACGAGCAGTACTTC. Protein product: CASSELDLRYEQYF.

The rearrangement links TRBV24-1 to TRBJ1-4, with D hard to call. Germline CDR1 KGHDR, CDR2 SFDVKD. The CDR3 loop spans 13 amino acids. V gave up 4 bases and J gave up 7 bases, with 9 bases separating them. CDR3 region: CATSDYNGEKLFF. CDR3 DNA sequence: TGTGCCACCAGTGACTATAATGGTGAAAAACTGTTTTTT.

The chain uses TRBV9 and TRBJ1-1; D is perhaps TRBD1 (6 bases). The V gene's germline CDR1 is SGDLS and CDR2 YYNGEE. CDR3 length: 14 residues. V gave up 0 bases and J gave up 4 bases, with 10 bases separating them. The CDR3 DNA reads TGTGCCAGCAGCGTAGCTGGGGGCGGCACTGAAGCTTTCTTT. Protein product: CASSVAGGGTEAFF.

The chain employs TRBV4-3 and TRBJ2-2; 8 nucleotides line up with TRBD2. The CDR3 covers 19 residues. Germline lookup yields CDR1 LGHNA and CDR2 YSLEER. V was clipped by 0 bases and J by 0 bases; unmatched bases: 9. CDR3 sequence: CASSQDSVSGITNTGELFF. The CDR3 bases are TGCGCCAGCAGCCAAGATTCGGTTAGCGGGATAACGAACACCGGGGAGCTGTTTTTT.

The CDR3, as DNA: TGTGCCATCAGTGATTTGGGGGGCACTGAAGCTTTCTTT. Its protein product is CAISDLGGTEAFF. The rearrangement joins TRBV10-3 to TRBJ1-1; a weak D match, TRBD1 (5 bases). There are 13 residues in the CDR3. The V gene's germline CDR1 is ENHRY and CDR2 SYGVKD. Deletions cut 3 bases from V and 4 bases from J, with 9 bases between.

The V and J genes are TRBV4-1 and TRBJ1-2, with D uncertain. V was cut by 0 bases and J by 1 base, with 12 bases left in between. The CDR3 length is 16 residues. Germline loops: CDR1 MGHRA, CDR2 YSYEKL. The CDR3: CASSQESRTLNYGYTF. The CDR3 bases are TGCGCCAGCAGCCAAGAATCTCGGACGCTTAACTATGGCTACACCTTC.

J is TRBJ2-3 and V is TRBV7-3; 7 bases agree with TRBD2. CDR1 is SGHTA, CDR2 FQGTGA, per germline. The CDR3 has 14 residues. Trimming at V came to 8 bases and at J to 0 bases, leaving 5 bases not matched to a gene. The chain's CDR3 is CASGLAASTDTQYF. The CDR3, as DNA: TGTGCCAGCGGCCTAGCGGCTAGCACAGATACGCAGTATTTT.

This clone was observed once. The chain recombines TRBV13 with TRBJ1-2; TRBD1 agrees at 9 bases. With 5 bases clipped from V and 0 bases from J, the junction kept 7 bases outside the gene matches. The germline gives CDR1 PRHDT, CDR2 FYEKMQ (reference sequence). CDR3 length: 16 residues. CDR3 sequence reads: CASSPRRQGANYGYTF. DNA of the CDR3: TGTGCCAGCAGCCCTCGACGACAGGGGGCTAACTATGGCTACACCTTC.

The chain combines TRBV7-7 with TRBJ2-5, with a weak D call TRBD2 (5 bases). The CDR3 has 15 amino acids. The germline gives CDR1 SSHAT, CDR2 FNYEAQ (reference sequence). V gave up 2 bases and J gave up 4 bases, with 14 bases separating them. CDR3 loop: CASSLQHNAGETQYF. The CDR3, as DNA: TGTGCCAGCAGCTTACAACACAACGCGGGAGAGACCCAGTACTTC.

Written as DNA, the CDR3 is TGTGCCAGCAGTCCCTCAATCCCCAGGGGACACCAAGAGACCCAGTACTTC. As protein: CASSPSIPRGHQETQYF. J is TRBJ2-5 and V is TRBV6-6, with D possibly matching TRBD1 (6 bases). CDR3 size: 17 residues. Germline loops: CDR1 MNHNY, CDR2 SVGAGI (reference sequence). V was cut by 5 bases and J by 0 bases, with 19 bases left in between.

Points on this clone: Without the conserved terminal phenylalanine or tryptophan, this CDR3 likely stems from a read error. The DNA is left out, because the CDR3 cannot be placed on it with certainty; the CDR3 is given as TCRdb lists it. This chain joins TRBV7-8 and TRBJ1-2. Germline values: CDR1 SGHVS, CDR2 FQNEAQ. Both ends counted, the CDR3 spans 11 residues. CDR3 sequence: CASSLLGRSSA.

The gene calls are TRBV19 and TRBJ1-2, with 11 bases identical to TRBD1. Per germline, CDR1 LNHDA and CDR2 SQIVND (reference sequence). The V gene end was trimmed by 6 bases and the J gene end by 4 bases; junction bases not matched to a gene: 13. This CDR3 is built from 17 residues. The CDR3, as DNA: TGTGCCAGTAGCAACTCCTGGGACAGGGGGACCCGCTATGGCTACACCTTC. It encodes CASSNSWDRGTRYGYTF.

V is TRBV29-1 and J is TRBJ1-5; D is unclear. The germline V and J ends were trimmed by 4 bases and 3 bases, with 13 bases remaining between them. CDR1 is SQVTM and CDR2 is ANQGSEA in the germline V gene. The CDR3 totals 14 residues. The CDR3 region is CSVGADYDNQPQHF. CDR3 in DNA: TGCAGCGTTGGGGCAGATTATGACAATCAGCCCCAGCATTTT.

This rearrangement joins TRBV5-1 to TRBJ2-1; possibly TRBD2 for D (6 bases). The CDR3 consists of 15 residues. Per the germline V gene, CDR1 is SGHRS and CDR2 is YFSETQ. V was trimmed by 4 bases and J by 8 bases, leaving 19 bases between them. CDR3 DNA: TGCGCCAGCAGCGGCGGGACGAGCTATGGGGATGAGCAGTTCTTC. Protein product: CASSGGTSYGDEQFF.

V is TRBV2 and J is TRBJ2-3, with D uncertain. Germline values: CDR1 SNHLY, CDR2 FYNNEI. The CDR3 loop spans 14 amino acids. V was clipped by 4 bases and J by 3 bases, with 11 bases between them. The CDR3 is CASSAQGRTDTQYF. The CDR3 region has the DNA TGTGCCAGCAGTGCCCAAGGGCGGACAGATACGCAGTATTTT.

The chain recombines TRBV7-9 with TRBJ1-1; unclear D gene. The V gene lost 6 bases and the J gene lost 3 bases, with 5 bases spanning the gap. CDR1 and CDR2 from the germline V gene are SEHNR and FQNEAQ (reference sequence). The CDR3 contains 11 residues. Here the CDR3 DNA reads TGTGCCAGCAGGAAGGACACTGAAGCTTTCTTT. Translated: CASRKDTEAFF.

The chain recombines TRBV28 with TRBJ1-2; the match to TRBD1 covers 8 bases. The CDR3 is made up of 14 amino acids. J gave up 8 bases and V 3 bases, and 8 bases lay outside the gene matches. CDR1 MDHEN and CDR2 SYDVKM come from the germline V gene. For the CDR3, the DNA is TGTGCCAGCAGTTTCGCCAGGGGGCGGGAAGGCTACACCTTC. It codes for CASSFARGREGYTF.